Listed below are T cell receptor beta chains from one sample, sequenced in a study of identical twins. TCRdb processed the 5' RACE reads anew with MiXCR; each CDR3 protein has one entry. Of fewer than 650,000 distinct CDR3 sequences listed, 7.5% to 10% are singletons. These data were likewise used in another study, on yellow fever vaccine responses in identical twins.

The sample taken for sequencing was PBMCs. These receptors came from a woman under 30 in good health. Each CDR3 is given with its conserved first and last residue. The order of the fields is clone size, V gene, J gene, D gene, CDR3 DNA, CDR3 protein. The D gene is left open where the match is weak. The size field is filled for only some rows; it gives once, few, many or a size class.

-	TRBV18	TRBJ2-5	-	TGTGCCAGCTCACCAGGGGAGGTGCAAGAGACCCAGTACTTC	CASSPGEVQETQYF
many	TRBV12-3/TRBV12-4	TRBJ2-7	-	TGTGCCAGCAGCCGAGGACACGAGCAGTACTTC	CASSRGHEQYF
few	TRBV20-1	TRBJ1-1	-	TGCAGTGCGAAAAGGGACACTGAAGCTTTCTTT	CSAKRDTEAFF
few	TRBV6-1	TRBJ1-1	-	TGTGCCAGCAAGCCGGGTGAGAACACTGAAGCTTTCTTT	CASKPGENTEAFF
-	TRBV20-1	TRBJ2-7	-	TGCAGTGCTAGATCCGCCCTCTTAGGTCTCGAGCAGTACTTC	CSARSALLGLEQYF
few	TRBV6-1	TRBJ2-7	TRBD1	TGTGCCAGTCGCTCCCGGGACAGGGGAACCTACGAGCAGTACTTC	CASRSRDRGTYEQYF
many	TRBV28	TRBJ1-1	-	TGTGCCAGCAACACCCCCGGGGGCTACACTGAAGCTTTCTTT	CASNTPGGYTEAFF
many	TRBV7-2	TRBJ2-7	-	TGTGCCAGCACCGTTGGAGGGGGGGCGTACGAGCAGTACTTC	CASTVGGGAYEQYF
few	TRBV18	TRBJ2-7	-	TGTGCCAGCTCACCTCACCCCTACGAGCAGTACTTC	CASSPHPYEQYF
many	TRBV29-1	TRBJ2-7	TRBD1	TGCAGCGTCTTGGTGATACAGGGGGGTTACGAGCAGTACTTC	CSVLVIQGGYEQYF
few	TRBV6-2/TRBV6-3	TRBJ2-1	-	TGTGCCAGCAGTTACGGGGTTGGAGGCTACAATGAGCAGTTCTTC	CASSYGVGGYNEQFF
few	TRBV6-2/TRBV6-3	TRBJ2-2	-	TGTGCCAGCAGTTACTCGATGTTAACCGGGGAGCTGTTTTTT	CASSYSMLTGELFF
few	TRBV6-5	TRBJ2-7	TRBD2	TGTGCCAGCAGTTACTCGAGCGGGGACTCCTACGAGCAGTACTTC	CASSYSSGDSYEQYF
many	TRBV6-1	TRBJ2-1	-	TGTGCCAGCAGCACCACTGACAGCTCCTACAATGAGCAGTTCTTC	CASSTTDSSYNEQFF
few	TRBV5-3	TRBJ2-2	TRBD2	TGTGCCAAAAGGAGACTAGCGGGAGATCTTGGCGGGGAGCTGTTTTTT	CAKRRLAGDLGGELFF
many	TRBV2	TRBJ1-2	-	TGTGCCAGCAACCCGGGTGGTGGCTATGGCTACACCTTC	CASNPGGGYGYTF
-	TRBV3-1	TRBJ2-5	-	TGTGCCAGCAGCCAAGCCTACCAAGAGACCCAGTACTTC	CASSQAYQETQYF
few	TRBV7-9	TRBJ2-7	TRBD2	TGTGCCAGCAGCCGGGGACTAGCGGGGGACGAGCAGTACTTC	CASSRGLAGDEQYF
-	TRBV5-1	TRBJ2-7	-	TGCGCCAGCAACCGTGAGTTATTGGGCGAGCAGTACTTC	CASNRELLGEQYF
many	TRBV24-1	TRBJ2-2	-	TGTGCCACCAGTGACCTAGGGACGGAGAACACCGGGGAGCTGTTTTTT	CATSDLGTENTGELFF
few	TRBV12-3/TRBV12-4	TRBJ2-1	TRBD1	TGTGCCAGCAGTTTAGGGGGACAGAACTACAATGAGCAGTTCTTC	CASSLGGQNYNEQFF
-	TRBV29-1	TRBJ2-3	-	TGCAGCGTTGAACCTCAATATCAAGCAACAGATACGCAGTATTTT	CSVEPQYQATDTQYF
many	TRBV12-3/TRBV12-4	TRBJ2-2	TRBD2	TGTGCCAGCAGTTTTGCGGGAGGGTGGTCCGGGGAGCTGTTTTTT	CASSFAGGWSGELFF
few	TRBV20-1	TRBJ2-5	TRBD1	TGCAGTGCTAGGGGACAGGGGAGTCCGGAGACCCAGTACTTC	CSARGQGSPETQYF
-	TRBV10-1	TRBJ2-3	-	TGCGCCAGCAGTGAGTCCTTGGGAGGAGATACGCAGTATTTT	CASSESLGGDTQYF
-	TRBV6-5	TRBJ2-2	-	TGTGCCAGCAGTTACAAATACACCGGGGAGCTGTTTTTT	CASSYKYTGELFF
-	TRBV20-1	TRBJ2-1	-	TGCAGTGCTAGACAGACAGAGTACAATGAGCAGTTCTTC	CSARQTEYNEQFF
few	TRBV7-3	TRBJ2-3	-	TGTGCCAGCAGCTTAAGCTCCGAGCTTGGTACGCAGTATTTT	CASSLSSELGTQYF
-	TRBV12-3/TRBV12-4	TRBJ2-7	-	TGTGCCAGCACCCTAGGAGGGCGCTCCTACGAGCAGTACTTC	CASTLGGRSYEQYF
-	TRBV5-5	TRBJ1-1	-	TGTGCCAGCAGCTTGGTGCGCCGGGACGAAGCTTTCTTT	CASSLVRRDEAFF
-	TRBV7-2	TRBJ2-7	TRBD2	TGTGCCAGCAGCCCCGGGGGTGGCGGGAGGTCCTACGAGCAGTACTTC	CASSPGGGGRSYEQYF
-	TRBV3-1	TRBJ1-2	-	TGTGCCAGCAGCCAAGGACCGGGGGTGGATGGCTACACCTTC	CASSQGPGVDGYTF
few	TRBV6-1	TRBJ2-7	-	TGTGCCAGCAGTGTCACCAGCCGCAGCTCCTACGAGCAGTACTTC	CASSVTSRSSYEQYF
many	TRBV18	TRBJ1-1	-	TGTGCCAGCTCACGACTTAATGAGAACACTGAAGCTTTCTTT	CASSRLNENTEAFF
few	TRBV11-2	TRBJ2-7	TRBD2	TGTGCCAGCAGCTTAGATGGCGGGGGGCTCCATTACTCCTACGAGCAGTACTTC	CASSLDGGGLHYSYEQYF
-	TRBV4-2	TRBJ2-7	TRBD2	TGTGCCAGCAGCCAGCCACCTAGCGGGAGTCCCTACGAGCAGTACTTC	CASSQPPSGSPYEQYF
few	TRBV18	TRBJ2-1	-	TGTGCCAGCTCTCCCGGGACCGACCCCAATGAGCAGTTCTTC	CASSPGTDPNEQFF
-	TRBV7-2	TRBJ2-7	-	TGTGCCAGCAGCTTAGACGAGGGTACCTACGACGAGCAGTACTTC	CASSLDEGTYDEQYF
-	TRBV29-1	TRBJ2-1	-	TGCAGCGTTGTCGGGGGGCTACCGACCTCCTACAATGAGCAGTTCTTC	CSVVGGLPTSYNEQFF